This T cell receptor beta chain is drawn from a study of shared clonotypes between healthy human individuals. V dropped 3 bases and J dropped 2 bases, with 4 bases sitting between them. The CDR3 spans 12 residues. Germline CDR1 reads MDHEN; CDR2 reads SYDVKM. Each sample came from a Caucasian adult donor living in Nashville, Tennessee. This table comes from immunoSEQ multiplex PCR, and its TCRdb copy is limited to in-frame clones, with some not included. This table holds approximately 1,000,000 clones, around 78% found once. The receptor comes from a young man in good health. Some clones in this sample may be carry-over from other donors' samples. What was sequenced was memory CD4+ T cells from PBMCs. Subset reported: CD45RA-negative fraction. V usage is TRBV28 and J usage is TRBJ1-2; D gene unclear. CDR3 region: CASSFQNYGYTF. The CDR3 region has the DNA TGTGCCAGCAGTTTTCAAAACTATGGCTACACCTTC.